This is a list of T cell receptor beta chains from one sample in a study of vaccination and CD4 T cells after COVID-19. The antigens these receptors bind are not known. In TCRdb, the PCR reads were re-called with MiXCR into one record per CDR3 protein. The table has 10,000 to 13,000 distinct CDR3 sequences, roughly 58% seen once; the top ten hold roughly 13%. The sequenced material came from CD4+ T cells from blood, cultured in vitro. The source is a human donor who had recovered from COVID-19. The CDR3 runs from the conserved cysteine through the conserved F or W. The order of the fields is V gene, D gene, J gene, clone size, CDR3 DNA, CDR3 protein. A D gene is named only where the DNA matches it firmly. Where a row states a size, it is once, few, many or the class of an expanded clone; other rows omit it.

TRBV6-2/TRBV6-3	-	TRBJ2-6	few	TGTGCCAGCAGTTACTCGGGGTCTGGGGCCAACGTCCTGACTTTC	CASSYSGSGANVLTF
TRBV6-5	TRBD1	TRBJ2-7	few	TGTGCCAGCAGTTCCCGGGACAGGGGGAACGAGCAGTACTTC	CASSSRDRGNEQYF
TRBV20-1	-	TRBJ1-2	few	TGCAGTGCTAGAGAAGACTATGGCTACACCTTC	CSAREDYGYTF
TRBV2	TRBD1	TRBJ2-7	-	TGTGCCAGCAGTGGGGACAGGGTCCCTTACGAGCAGTACTTC	CASSGDRVPYEQYF
TRBV6-5	-	TRBJ1-3	-	TGTGCCAGCAGTTACTCTGAAAACACCATATATTTT	CASSYSENTIYF
TRBV6-1	TRBD1	TRBJ2-7	few	TGTGCCAGCAGTAAACCGGGACAGGGGGCTTACGAGCAGTACTTC	CASSKPGQGAYEQYF
TRBV20-1	-	TRBJ2-7	-	TGCAGTGCGGAGACAGGACGGATGGTAGGCTACGAGCAGTACTTC	CSAETGRMVGYEQYF
TRBV7-2	-	TRBJ2-2	-	TGTGCCAGCAGCCCCACTAGGGATGCCACCGGGGAGCTGTTTTTT	CASSPTRDATGELFF
TRBV20-1	TRBD2	TRBJ2-5	few	TGCAGTGCCACCAGACTAGCGGGAGAGGGGGAGACCCAGTACTTC	CSATRLAGEGETQYF
TRBV20-1	TRBD2	TRBJ2-1	few	TGCAGTGCTCAGGGACTAGCGGGAGGGCTTCGCAATGAGCAGTTCTTC	CSAQGLAGGLRNEQFF
TRBV24-1	TRBD1	TRBJ2-3	-	TGTGCCACCAGTGATTTGCATGGGCAGGGGGCTGCAGATACGCAGTATTTT	CATSDLHGQGAADTQYF
TRBV15	-	TRBJ1-1	few	TGTGCCACCAGTCTCTTTCGAATCAGTACAAACACTGAAGCTTTCTTT	CATSLFRISTNTEAFF
TRBV5-8	-	TRBJ2-7	-	TGTGCCAGCAGCTTGACGGGAGTCCGTTACGAGCAGTACTTC	CASSLTGVRYEQYF
TRBV30	-	TRBJ2-5	-	TGTGCCTGCGGACAGTTCCAAGAGACCCAGTACTTC	CACGQFQETQYF
TRBV20-1	TRBD2	TRBJ2-1	few	TGCAGTGCAAGAGAAGCGGGAGGGCCTAGGGTCTTC	CSAREAGGPRVF
TRBV7-6	-	TRBJ1-5	-	TGTGCCAGCAGCTTAAGCCGGGATCAGCCCCAGCATTTT	CASSLSRDQPQHF
TRBV6-1	TRBD1	TRBJ1-2	-	TGTGCCAGCAGCCACCGGGACAGGGGGTCCTTTGGCTACACCTTC	CASSHRDRGSFGYTF
TRBV20-1	-	TRBJ2-1	-	TGCAGTGCTAGAGAGGAGACTGATGAGCAGTTCTTC	CSAREETDEQFF
TRBV28	TRBD1	TRBJ1-2	-	TGTGCCAGCAGTTCCTACTCTCTTACGGACAGGGAAATAAGCGGCTACACCTTC	CASSSYSLTDREISGYTF
TRBV20-1	-	TRBJ1-4	few	TGCAGTCGGACCGGGCCAGATAATGAAAAACTGTTTTTT	CSRTGPDNEKLFF
TRBV6-1	TRBD2	TRBJ2-7	-	TGTGCCAGCCGAGAGGGCGGGAGATCCTACGAGCAGTACTTC	CASREGGRSYEQYF
TRBV28	-	TRBJ1-1	few	TGTGCCAGCAGGTTGCAGGAGTGGGCTGAAGCTTTCTTT	CASRLQEWAEAFF
TRBV19	-	TRBJ2-3	-	TGTGCCAGTAGCCCAACGGGGACCCGTCCAGATACGCAGTATTTT	CASSPTGTRPDTQYF
TRBV2	TRBD2	TRBJ2-3	-	TGTGCCAGCAGTGAACGCGCTAGCGGGAGGGATACGCAGTATTTT	CASSERASGRDTQYF
TRBV6-5	-	TRBJ1-5	-	TGTGCCAGCAGTTATGACGTTGGACAGCCCCAGCATTTT	CASSYDVGQPQHF
TRBV20-1	-	TRBJ2-1	-	TGCAGTGCTAGAGATGGGACGGGAGTATTTGACGATGAGCAGTTCTTC	CSARDGTGVFDDEQFF
TRBV19	TRBD2	TRBJ2-3	-	TGTGCCAGTACCGGAGGACTAGCGGGAGGGCCGGGCACAGATACGCAGTATTTT	CASTGGLAGGPGTDTQYF
TRBV28	-	TRBJ2-7	-	TGTGCCAGCAGACTCAGCCAACTTTCCTACGAGCAGTACTTC	CASRLSQLSYEQYF
TRBV30	-	TRBJ2-5	few	TGTGCCTGGAGTGTCGGAGGGACCCAGTACTTC	CAWSVGGTQYF
TRBV19	-	TRBJ2-2	-	TGTGCCAGTAGTATTCAGGAGGGGCGGGTGAACACCGGGGAGCTGTTTTTT	CASSIQEGRVNTGELFF
TRBV20-1	TRBD1	TRBJ1-2	-	TGCAGTGCTAGAGAACAGACAGGGTACTATGGCTACACCTTC	CSAREQTGYYGYTF
TRBV20-1	-	TRBJ2-2	-	TGCAGTGCTAGAGATCCCGGGGGTGCGAACACCGGGGAGCTGTTTTTT	CSARDPGGANTGELFF
TRBV20-1	-	TRBJ2-6	once	TGCAGTCCCTTATACTCTGGGGCCAACGTCCTGACTTTC	CSPLYSGANVLTF
TRBV6-2/TRBV6-3	-	TRBJ2-3	-	TGTGCCAGCAGTCGCCCCGTGGGACAAGGCACAGATACGCAGTATTTT	CASSRPVGQGTDTQYF
TRBV20-1	-	TRBJ1-6	once	TGCAGTCCGGGACGGATTAATTCACCCCTCCACTTT	CSPGRINSPLHF
TRBV2	TRBD1	TRBJ1-6	-	TGTGCCAGCAGATATGGGGTAGGGGGCGAGTCACCCCTCCACTTT	CASRYGVGGESPLHF
TRBV7-3	TRBD2	TRBJ2-5	few	TGTGCCACCATAGCGGGAGAAGAGACCCAGTACTTC	CATIAGEETQYF
TRBV28	-	TRBJ2-5	once	TGTGCCAGCAGCCAGCAGGGGTACCAAGAGACCCAGTACTTC	CASSQQGYQETQYF
TRBV29-1	-	TRBJ2-3	-	TGCAGCGTTGCTAAGGGCCAAGTAGGAGATACGCAGTATTTT	CSVAKGQVGDTQYF
TRBV12-3/TRBV12-4	-	TRBJ1-1	-	TGTGCCAGCAGCCCGGAGGGAGTGAACACTGAAGCTTTCTTT	CASSPEGVNTEAFF
TRBV7-9	TRBD2	TRBJ2-5	-	TGTGCCAGCAGCCTAGCAAGGGGGGCTAGCGGGGCCCAAGAGACCCAGTACTTC	CASSLARGASGAQETQYF
TRBV18	-	TRBJ1-2	-	TGTGCCAGCTCACCAACCGTGGACTATGGCTACACCTTC	CASSPTVDYGYTF
TRBV7-9	-	TRBJ2-2	-	TGTGCCAGCAGCTTAGTTCCGGGAAGTACCGGGGAGCTGTTTTTT	CASSLVPGSTGELFF
TRBV7-9	TRBD2	TRBJ2-7	-	TGTGCCAGCAGCTTAGAGAGGACTAGCGGATACGAGCAGTACTTC	CASSLERTSGYEQYF
TRBV7-2	TRBD1	TRBJ1-5	few	TGTGCCAGCAGCTTAGGGACGACAGGGCGGGATCAGCCCCAGCATTTT	CASSLGTTGRDQPQHF
TRBV7-9	-	TRBJ2-3	-	TGTGCCAGCAGCTTATTGACAGGGAGGACAGATACGCAGTATTTT	CASSLLTGRTDTQYF
TRBV20-1	-	TRBJ2-5	few	TGCAGTGCTAGCGGTCGGTCAGGGTGGACCCAGTACTTC	CSASGRSGWTQYF
TRBV20-1	-	TRBJ2-3	-	TGCAGTGCTAGAGCCCTAGCTCTAAGGCAGTATTTT	CSARALALRQYF
TRBV20-1	-	TRBJ2-7	-	TGCAGTGCTAGGCCCATTGGCTTCAACTACGAGCAGTACTTC	CSARPIGFNYEQYF